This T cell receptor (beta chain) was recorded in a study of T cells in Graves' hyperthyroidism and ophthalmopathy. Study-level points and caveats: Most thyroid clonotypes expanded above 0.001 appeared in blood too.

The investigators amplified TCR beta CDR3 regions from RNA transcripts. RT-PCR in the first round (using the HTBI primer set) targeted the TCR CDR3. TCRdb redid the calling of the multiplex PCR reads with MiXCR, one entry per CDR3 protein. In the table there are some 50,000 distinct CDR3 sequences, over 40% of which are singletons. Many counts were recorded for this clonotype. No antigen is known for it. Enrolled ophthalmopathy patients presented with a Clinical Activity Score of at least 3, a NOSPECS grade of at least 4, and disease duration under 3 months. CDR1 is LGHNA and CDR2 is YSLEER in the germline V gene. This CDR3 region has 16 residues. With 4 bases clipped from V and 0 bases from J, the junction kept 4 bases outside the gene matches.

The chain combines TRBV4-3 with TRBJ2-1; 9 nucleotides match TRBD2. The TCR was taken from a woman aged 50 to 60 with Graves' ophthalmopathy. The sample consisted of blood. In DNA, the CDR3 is TGCGCCAGCAGCCGAAGTAGCGGGAGCTCCTACAATGAGCAGTTCTTC. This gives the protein CASSRSSGSSYNEQFF.